This T cell receptor beta chain was documented in a study of spatial heterogeneity in lung cancer (dated by TCRdb to the late 2010s). A note on the overall study: More beta-chain than alpha-chain transcripts were consistently detected, likely reflecting higher beta-chain transcript abundance. A strong correlation was found between TCR transcript counts in tumor regions and a T cell transcriptional module score from matched bulk RNA-seq. In the raw uncorrected reads, each unique combination of TCR and UMI appeared on average more than ten times. The study quantitatively compared TCR alpha and beta repertoires across multiple tumor regions, matched nontumor lung and blood in non-small cell lung cancer. TCR repertoire features were related to nonsynonymous mutation counts determined by whole-exome sequencing of tumor tissue. Both alpha and beta chains were TCR-sequenced in samples taken at surgery, namely 220 tumor regions, 63 to 70 matched nontumor lung samples and approximately 51 PBMC samples.

What this sample's time point label stands for: sample taken at primary tumor resection. Donors were around 71 patients with early-stage, untreated non-small cell lung cancer from the lung TRACERx cohort. Whole RNA extracted from tumor and nontumor lung tissue, or from cryopreserved PBMC samples, was used for TCR sequencing without cell sorting. A patient was chosen for TCR sequencing only when enough RNA was available from at least two tumor regions. Before selection, tumor and adjacent nontumor lung specimens were reviewed by a lung pathologist. Libraries were prepared through 5' RACE. The run used a NextSeq 500. The TCR library protocol attached a unique molecular identifier to each TCR cDNA molecule to allow correction of PCR and sequencing errors. Regarding the original processing steps: Decombinator tools were used for TCR identification, UMI-based error correction and CDR3 extraction. Expanded TCRs were defined as those above a frequency of 2 per 1,000, corresponding to the top 1% of the tumor frequency distribution. Expanded tumor TCRs statistically deemed absent (corrected P<0.05) from at least one tumor region were classed as regional, and all other expanded tumor TCRs were classed as ubiquitous. Each repertoire was subsampled 100 times to 5,000 TCRs, after which Renyi diversity was computed with the R vegan package. CDR3 similarity networks were built from amino acid triplet string-kernel similarity, with CDR3s being connected when pairwise similarity was above 0.82. The raw public data were reprocessed by TCRdb itself: fastp quality trimming at Q25, MiXCR clonotype calling, in-frame beta chains only. Each CDR3 protein gets just one entry, which takes the most common genes and DNA from the rows behind it. These V and J calls rely on TCRdb rather than the paper's analysis. This sample has fewer than 9,500 distinct CDR3 sequences in its table, and just under 3% of those were observed once. The ten largest clones capture approximately 13% of the sample.

This clonotype was recorded many times. Its antigen remains undetermined. Base qualities are missing; no much larger clone stands one base away. General study outcomes and caveats: The number of expanded intratumoral alpha and beta TCRs correlated with the tumor nonsynonymous mutation count. TCR-seq was estimated to cover only approximately 6.3% of tumor T cells for alpha chains and 13% to 15% for beta chains. Counts of ubiquitous and regional expanded TCRs were found to correlate with counts of ubiquitous and regional nonsynonymous mutations, respectively. Confirming at a functional level the hypothesis that regional TCRs recognize regional mutations was considered to require additional single-cell paired TCR alpha and beta sequencing.

Sequenced here: lung tumor tissue, sampled at surgery. The sequence came from a male donor with early-stage non-small cell lung cancer.

The DNA reads as follows: TGTGCCAGCAGAGTTCAGGGTATAGCCGGGGAGCTGTTTTTT. Its protein product is CASRVQGIAGELFF. Rearrangement joined TRBV7-9 to TRBJ2-2, with TRBD1 tentatively as D gene (5 bases match). From a lookup of the germline V gene (reference sequence), CDR1 and CDR2 are SEHNR and FQNEAQ. The CDR3 goes from the cysteine to the phenylalanine over 14 residues. The kept DNA is CDR3 alone, 42 bases in frame from the first base. The V and J ends are trimmed by 6 bases and 6 bases, leaving 14 bases between them.